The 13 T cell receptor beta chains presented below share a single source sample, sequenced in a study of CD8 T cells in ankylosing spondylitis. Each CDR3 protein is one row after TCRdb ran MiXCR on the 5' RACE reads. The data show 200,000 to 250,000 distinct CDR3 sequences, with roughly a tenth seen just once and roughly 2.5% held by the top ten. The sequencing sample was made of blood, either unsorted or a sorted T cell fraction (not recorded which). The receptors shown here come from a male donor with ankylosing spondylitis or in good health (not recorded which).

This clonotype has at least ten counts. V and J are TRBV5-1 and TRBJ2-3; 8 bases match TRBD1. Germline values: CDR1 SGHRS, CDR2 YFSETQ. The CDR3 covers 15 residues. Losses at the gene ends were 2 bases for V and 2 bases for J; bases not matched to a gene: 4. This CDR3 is CASSFNQGATDTQYF. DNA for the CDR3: TGCGCCAGCAGCTTTAATCAGGGGGCCACAGATACGCAGTATTTT.

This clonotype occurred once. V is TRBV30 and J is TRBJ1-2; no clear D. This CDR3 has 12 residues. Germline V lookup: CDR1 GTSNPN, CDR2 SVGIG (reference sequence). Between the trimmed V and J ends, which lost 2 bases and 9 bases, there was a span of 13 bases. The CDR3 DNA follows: TGTGCCTGGAGTTTAGACGGAAACAGCTACACCTTC. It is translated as CAWSLDGNSYTF.

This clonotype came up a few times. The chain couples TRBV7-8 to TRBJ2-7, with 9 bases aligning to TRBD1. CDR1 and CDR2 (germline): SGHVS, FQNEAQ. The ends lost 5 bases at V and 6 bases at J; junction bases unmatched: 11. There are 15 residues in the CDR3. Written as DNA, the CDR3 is TGTGCCAGCAGCCTTACGGGACAGGGTTTTTCCGAGCAGTACTTC. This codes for CASSLTGQGFSEQYF.

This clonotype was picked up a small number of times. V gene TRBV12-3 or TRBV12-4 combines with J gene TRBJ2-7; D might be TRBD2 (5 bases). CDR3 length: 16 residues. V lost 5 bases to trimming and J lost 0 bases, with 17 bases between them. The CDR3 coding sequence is TGTGCCAGCAGTCCATTAAGCCGTACTAGCTCCTACGAGCAGTACTTC. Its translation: CASSPLSRTSSYEQYF.

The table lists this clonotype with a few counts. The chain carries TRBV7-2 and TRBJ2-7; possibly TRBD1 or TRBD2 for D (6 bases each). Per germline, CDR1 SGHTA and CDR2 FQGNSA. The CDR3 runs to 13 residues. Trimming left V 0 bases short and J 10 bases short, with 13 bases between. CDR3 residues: CASSLATSGAQYF. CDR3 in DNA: TGTGCCAGCAGCTTAGCGACTTCGGGGGCACAGTACTTC.

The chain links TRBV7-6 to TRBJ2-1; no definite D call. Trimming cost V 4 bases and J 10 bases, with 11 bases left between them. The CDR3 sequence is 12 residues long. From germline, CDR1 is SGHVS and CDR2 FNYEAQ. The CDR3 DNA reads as TGTGCCAGCAGCTCAGACTTAGGCGAGCAGTTCTTC. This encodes CASSSDLGEQFF.

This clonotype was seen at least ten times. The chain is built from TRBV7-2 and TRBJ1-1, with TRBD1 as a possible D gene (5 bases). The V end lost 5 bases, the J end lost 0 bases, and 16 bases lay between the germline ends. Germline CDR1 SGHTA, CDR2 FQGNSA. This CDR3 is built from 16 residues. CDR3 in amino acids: CASSLGGGALNTEAFF. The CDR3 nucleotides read TGTGCCAGCAGCCTCGGGGGGGGAGCATTGAACACTGAAGCTTTCTTT.

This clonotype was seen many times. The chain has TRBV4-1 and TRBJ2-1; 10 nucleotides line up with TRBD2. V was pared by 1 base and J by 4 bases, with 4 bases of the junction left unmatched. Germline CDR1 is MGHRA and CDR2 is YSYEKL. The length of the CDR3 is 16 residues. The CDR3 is CASSQGLAGAYNEQFF. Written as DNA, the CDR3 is TGCGCCAGCAGCCAAGGGCTAGCGGGAGCATACAATGAGCAGTTCTTC.

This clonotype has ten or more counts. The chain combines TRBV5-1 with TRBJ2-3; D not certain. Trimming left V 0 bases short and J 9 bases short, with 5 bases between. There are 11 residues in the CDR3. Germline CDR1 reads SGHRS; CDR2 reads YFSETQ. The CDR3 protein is CASSLDSTQYF. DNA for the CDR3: TGCGCCAGCAGCTTGGACAGCACGCAGTATTTT.

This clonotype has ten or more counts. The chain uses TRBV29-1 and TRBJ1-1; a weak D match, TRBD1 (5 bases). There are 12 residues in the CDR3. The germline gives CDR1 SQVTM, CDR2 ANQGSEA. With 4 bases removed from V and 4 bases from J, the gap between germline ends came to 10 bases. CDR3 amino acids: CSVGSGITEAFF. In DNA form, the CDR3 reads TGCAGCGTTGGGTCAGGGATCACTGAAGCTTTCTTT.

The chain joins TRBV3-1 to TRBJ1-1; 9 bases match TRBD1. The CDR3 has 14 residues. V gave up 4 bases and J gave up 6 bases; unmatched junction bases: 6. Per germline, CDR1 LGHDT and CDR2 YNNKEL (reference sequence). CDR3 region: CASSPGQGSAEAFF. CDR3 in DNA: TGTGCCAGCAGCCCGGGACAGGGTAGTGCTGAAGCTTTCTTT.

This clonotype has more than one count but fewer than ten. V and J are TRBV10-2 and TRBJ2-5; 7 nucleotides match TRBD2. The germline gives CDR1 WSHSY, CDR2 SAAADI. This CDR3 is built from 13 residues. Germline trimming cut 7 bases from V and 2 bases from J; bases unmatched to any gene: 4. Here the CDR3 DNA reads TGCGCCAGCAAGACGGGAGGTCAAGAGACCCAGTACTTC. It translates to CASKTGGQETQYF.

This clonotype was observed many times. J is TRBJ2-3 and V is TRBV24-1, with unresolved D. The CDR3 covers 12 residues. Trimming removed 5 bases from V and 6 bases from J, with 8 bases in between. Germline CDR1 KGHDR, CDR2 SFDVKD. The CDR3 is CATSAAGDTQYF. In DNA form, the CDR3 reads TGTGCCACCAGTGCGGCCGGGGATACGCAGTATTTT.